This passage covers 10 T cell receptor beta chains from one sample sequenced in a study of siplizumab effects on memory and regulatory T cells. Generated by immunoSEQ multiplex PCR, the TCRdb table keeps only in-frame clones and is missing some. This table holds about 100,000 clones, around 92% found once. Sequenced material: Tregs sorted from blood. The receptors here all came from a human donor in good health.

CDR3 residues: CASNSYSGTGSYEQYF. The CDR3 coding sequence is TGTGCCAGCAACTCATATTCCGGGACAGGCTCCTACGAGCAGTACTTC. The chain employs TRBV6-6 and TRBJ2-7; 8 nucleotides align to TRBD1. Germline values: CDR1 MNHNY, CDR2 SVGAGI (reference sequence). The CDR3 has 16 residues. The V and J ends lost 7 bases and 0 bases, in that order; junction bases with no gene match: 11.

V usage is TRBV15 and J usage is TRBJ1-6; 7 bases are a match to TRBD1. The germline gives CDR1 LNHNV, CDR2 YYDKDF (reference sequence). With 4 bases clipped from V and 7 bases from J, the junction kept 7 bases outside the gene matches. The CDR3 consists of 15 residues. The CDR3: CATSNSVQGNSPLHF. The CDR3 DNA reads as TGTGCCACCAGCAACTCCGTACAGGGGAATTCACCCCTCCACTTT.

The chain carries TRBV5-1 and TRBJ2-6; D might be TRBD1 (6 bases). Germline lookup yields CDR1 SGHRS and CDR2 YFSETQ. Between the trimmed V and J ends, which lost 2 bases and 2 bases, there was a span of 11 bases. The CDR3 sequence is 16 residues long. CDR3 loop: CASSLESGAGANVLTF. CDR3 bases: TGCGCCAGCAGCTTAGAGTCAGGGGCTGGGGCCAACGTCCTGACTTTC.

This chain connects TRBV5-1 to TRBJ2-1, with TRBD2 matching over 12 bases. CDR3 length: 16 amino acids. The junction had 6 bases not matched to a gene; V was cut back by 1 base and J by 7 bases. Germline V CDR1 and CDR2: SGHRS, YFSETQ. CDR3 amino acids: CASSLYGLAGMNEQFF. In nucleotides, the CDR3 is TGCGCCAGCAGCTTGTACGGACTAGCGGGAATGAATGAGCAGTTCTTC. Drawing the rest from reference TRBV5-1 and TRBJ2-1, the complete variable domain is KAGVTQTPRYLIKTRGQQVTLSCSPISGHRSVSWYQQTPGQGLQFLFEYFSETQRNKGNFPGRFSGRQFSNSRSEMNVSTLELGDSALYLCASSLYGLAGMNEQFFGPGTRLTVL.

The chain has TRBV10-1 and TRBJ2-7; perhaps TRBD1 as D (6 bases). Trimming pared 3 bases from V and 5 bases from J, leaving 17 bases between. CDR1 is WNHNN and CDR2 is SYGVQD in the germline V gene (reference sequence). The CDR3 has 15 amino acids. CDR3 nucleotide sequence: TGCGCCAGCAGTGACCGCAGGGGCTTTGTCGACGAGCAGTACTTC. This translates into CASSDRRGFVDEQYF.

The gene calls are TRBV5-4 and TRBJ2-7; perhaps D is TRBD1 or TRBD2 (5 bases each). The V gene's germline CDR1 is SGHNT and CDR2 YYREEE (reference sequence). There are 15 residues in the CDR3. Deletions cut 4 bases from V and 0 bases from J, with 14 bases between. CDR3 nucleotide sequence: TGTGCCAGCAGCAGGGACCGGGTTCTCTCCTACGAGCAGTACTTC. It translates to CASSRDRVLSYEQYF.

The genes are TRBV6-1 and TRBJ2-1; a possible D gene is TRBD2 (5 bases). Germline V gene lookup returns CDR1 MNHNS and CDR2 SASEGT. The ends were cut back, 2 bases at V and 7 bases at J, with 6 bases in the middle. The CDR3 has 12 residues. DNA for the CDR3: TGTGCCAGCAGTGAACGCGGGAATGAGCAGTTCTTC. The encoded protein is CASSERGNEQFF.

The chain couples TRBV9 to TRBJ2-1; no definite D call. CDR3 length: 14 amino acids. V was shortened by 1 base and J by 6 bases, with 11 bases between the two germline ends. Germline-derived CDR1 and CDR2 are SGDLS and YYNGEE. The CDR3 nucleotides are TGTGCCAGCAGCGTAAGATTTGAAATCAATGAGCAGTTCTTC. Its protein is CASSVRFEINEQFF.

The V and J genes are TRBV19 and TRBJ2-7; D gene uncertain. Germline CDR1 and CDR2: LNHDA and SQIVND (reference sequence). Trimming cost V 10 bases and J 2 bases, with 21 bases left between them. The CDR3 sequence is 15 residues long. The CDR3 spells CATQYGRGGTYEQYF. DNA of the CDR3: TGTGCCACACAATACGGGCGAGGCGGAACCTACGAGCAGTACTTC.

The chain employs TRBV6-5 and TRBJ2-1; D remains unclear. Germline V gene sequence: CDR1 MNHEY, CDR2 SVGAGI. This CDR3 comprises 12 residues. The V and J ends lost 8 bases and 4 bases respectively, with 9 bases between them. The DNA of the CDR3 is TGTGCCAGCCTGGATGAGTACAATGAGCAGTTCTTC. As protein: CASLDEYNEQFF.